Sequencing of this T cell receptor (beta chain) was carried out in a study of cytomegalovirus exposure and HLA in healthy donors. PCR was performed using 60 Vbeta and 13 Jbeta primers. This table comes from immunoSEQ multiplex PCR, and its TCRdb copy is limited to in-frame clones, with some not included. This sample has approximately 140,000 clones, with about four fifths found just once. A single count supports this clone. The V segment lost 8 bases and the J segment 13 bases; nucleotides outside the gene matches: 12. Germline V lookup: CDR1 MDHEN, CDR2 SYDVKM. The CDR3 is 12 residues long. Specimen: PBMCs. The chain joins TRBV28 to TRBJ2-3, with 7 bases matching TRBD2. The clonotype originates from a female donor in good health and CMV-seronegative. The CDR3 here is CASRFGGDPEYF. In DNA, the CDR3 is TGTGCCAGCCGCTTTGGGGGGGACCCGGAGTATTTT.